The sample holds a few counts of the clone carrying this TCR beta chain. Its specificity is unknown. The source of the sample is a study of T cells after yellow fever vaccination. CDR3 length equals 13 residues. V was clipped by 5 bases and J by 2 bases, with 10 bases between them. A single record per CDR3 protein comes from TCRdb applying MiXCR to the 5' RACE reads. The repertoire consists of 400,000 or so distinct CDR3 sequences, with about 17% occurring once and the leading ten covering over 15%. Study results and limitations: Though weaker, the secondary response peaked faster, on day 5 versus 15. Once the booster was given, most primary-vaccination clones reappeared, at around 95% for CD4 and roughly 86% for CD8.

This sequence was found in a man between 18 and 29 years old who received the YFV17D yellow fever vaccine. The sample consisted of PBMCs, taken before the yellow fever booster vaccination. This chain joins TRBV12-3 or TRBV12-4 and TRBJ2-7; D possibly uses TRBD1 or TRBD2 (5 bases each). The CDR3 coding sequence is TGTGCCAGCAGTACGGGACCTACCTACGAGCAGTACTTC. Its protein is CASSTGPTYEQYF.